The 32 T cell receptor beta chains reported below all come from one sample, sequenced in a study of T cells in localized non-small cell lung cancer. Libraries were prepared by immunoSEQ multiplex PCR; TCRdb keeps only in-frame clonotypes and omits some of them. The table records about 36,000 clones, 87% of them present only once. The sample was peripheral blood, taken before any cancer treatment. The receptors here all came from a woman aged 35 to 70 with stage I lung adenocarcinoma.

The CDR3 nucleotides read TGTGCCAGCAGCGTAGCTCTAGCGGGGGGGCTCGATGAGCAGTTCTTC. Its translation is CASSVALAGGLDEQFF. V gene TRBV9 combines with J gene TRBJ2-1; 12 nucleotides match TRBD2. Germline values: CDR1 SGDLS, CDR2 YYNGEE. The V gene end was trimmed by 0 bases and the J gene end by 8 bases; junction bases not matched to a gene: 6. The CDR3 is 16 amino acids.

For this clone: Compared with germline, one end of the junction differs, possibly owing to a read error. The CDR3 spells CACSMSGWAYTF. The CDR3 DNA follows: TGTGCCTGTAGTATGTCGGGGTGGGCGTACACCTTC. The chain is built from TRBV19 and TRBJ1-2; no reliable D call. CDR1 is LNHDA, CDR2 SQIVND, per germline (reference sequence). This CDR3 region has 12 residues.

V gene TRBV5-5 combines with J gene TRBJ2-1; 8 positions match TRBD2. The germline V gene encodes CDR1 SGHKS and CDR2 YYEKEE (reference sequence). J lost 4 bases, V lost 0 bases, and 6 bases had no gene match. The length of the CDR3 is 16 residues. The CDR3 DNA reads as TGTGCCAGCAGCTTGGCGGCGCGGGGGGAATACAATGAGCAGTTCTTC. It yields the protein CASSLAARGEYNEQFF.

The rearrangement links TRBV27 to TRBJ1-1; D may be TRBD1 (6 bases). Germline V gene lookup returns CDR1 MNHEY and CDR2 SMNVEV (reference sequence). This CDR3 contains 20 residues. V lost 4 bases and J lost 1, with 28 bases in between. This CDR3 reads CASSSDSFWTDEKRNTEAFF. The CDR3 nucleotides read TGTGCCAGCAGTTCGGATAGCTTTTGGACAGACGAGAAAAGGAACACTGAAGCTTTCTTT.

The chain has TRBV18 and TRBJ2-1; 7 nucleotides line up with TRBD1. Germline trimming cut 3 bases from V and 5 bases from J; bases unmatched to any gene: 7. Germline V gene data show CDR1 as KGHSH and CDR2 as LQKENI. This CDR3 is 15 amino acids long. The CDR3 nucleotides read TGTGCCAGCTCACCGAAGCAAACAGGGGACAATGAGCAGTTCTTC. This translates into CASSPKQTGDNEQFF.

In DNA form, the CDR3 reads TGTGCTAGTGGTCCCGACAGGGGGGTTCCAGATACGCAGTATTTT. It codes for CASGPDRGVPDTQYF. This rearrangement joins TRBV12-5 to TRBJ2-3; 9 bases are shared with TRBD1. This CDR3 spans 15 amino acids. Germline loops: CDR1 LGHNT, CDR2 FRNRAP. After removal of 5 bases from V and 4 bases from J, the junction contained 7 bases not matched to a gene. Combining the CDR3 with reference TRBV12-5 and TRBJ2-3 gives the whole variable domain DARVTQTPRHKVTEMGQEVTMRCQPILGHNTVFWYRQTMMQGLELLAYFRNRAPLDDSGMPKDRFSAEMPDATLATLKIQPSEPRDSAVYFCASGPDRGVPDTQYFGPGTRLTVL.

The chain uses TRBV7-9 and TRBJ1-2, with a weak D call TRBD1 (5 bases). V was cut by 2 bases and J by 0 bases, with 16 bases left in between. The CDR3 runs 17 residues. Germline V lookup: CDR1 SEHNR, CDR2 FQNEAQ (reference sequence). CDR3 region: CASSLLWSRASNYGYTF. DNA for the CDR3: TGTGCCAGCAGCTTATTATGGAGCAGGGCCTCTAACTATGGCTACACCTTC. The variable domain in full, completed from reference TRBV7-9 and TRBJ1-2, reads DTGVSQNPRHKITKRGQNVTFRCDPISEHNRLYWYRQTLGQGPEFLTYFQNEAQLEKSRLLSDRFSAERPKGSFSTLEIQRTEQGDSAMYLCASSLLWSRASNYGYTFGSGTRLTVV.

The chain uses TRBV29-1 and TRBJ2-3, with a weak D call TRBD2 (5 bases). V lost 4 bases, J lost 2 bases, and 10 bases lay in between. Germline CDR1 and CDR2: SQVTM and ANQGSEA. This CDR3 spans 13 amino acids. Here the CDR3 reads CSVAPDSTDTQYF. The CDR3 DNA reads as TGCAGCGTTGCCCCGGACTCCACAGATACGCAGTATTTT.

The chain links TRBV28 to TRBJ1-2; a weak D match, TRBD1 (6 bases). Trimming pared 1 base from V and 8 bases from J, leaving 11 bases between. Per germline, CDR1 MDHEN and CDR2 SYDVKM. There are 13 residues in the CDR3. In DNA form, the CDR3 reads TGTGCCAGCAGTTTATTGTCAGGGGTAGGCTACACCTTC. It codes for CASSLLSGVGYTF.

This clone was counted a single time. This chain connects TRBV10-3 to TRBJ1-1; the D gene is possibly TRBD1 (6 bases). V lost 11 bases to trimming and J lost 0 bases, with 13 bases between them. The germline V gene encodes CDR1 ENHRY and CDR2 SYGVKD. The CDR3 is made up of 13 amino acids. DNA of the CDR3: TGTGCCCACCACGGACAGCTGAACACTGAAGCTTTCTTT. Translated: CAHHGQLNTEAFF.

The chain employs TRBV11-3 and TRBJ2-1, with 7 nucleotides matching TRBD2. Germline loops: CDR1 SGHNT, CDR2 YENEEA. This CDR3 has 14 residues. With V trimmed by 4 bases and J by 9 bases, 9 bases remained unmatched. The CDR3 nucleotides are TGTGCCAGCAGCTCCCAGAGCGGGGCCGTTGAGCAGTTCTTC. Protein: CASSSQSGAVEQFF.

This chain uses TRBV28 with TRBJ1-5, with D unresolved. CDR3 length: 16 amino acids. Germline V gene data show CDR1 as MDHEN and CDR2 as SYDVKM. The germline V and J ends were trimmed by 3 bases and 1 base, with 13 bases remaining between them. CDR3 loop: CASSFRRTSSNQPQHF. The CDR3 DNA reads as TGTGCCAGCAGTTTTAGACGGACGAGCAGCAATCAGCCCCAGCATTTT.

V is TRBV6-4 and J is TRBJ1-1; TRBD1 matches at 7 bases. With 2 bases clipped from V and 5 bases from J, the junction kept 8 bases outside the gene matches. CDR1 is MRHNA, CDR2 SNTAGT, per germline. The CDR3 has 15 amino acids. For the CDR3, the DNA is TGTGCCAGCAGTGACACCGACAGGGAAGGAACTGAAGCTTTCTTT. Amino acids: CASSDTDREGTEAFF.

This chain links TRBV5-1 with TRBJ2-3; D unresolved. V was pared by 0 bases and J by 5 bases, with 4 bases between. The CDR3 has 12 residues. Germline V lookup: CDR1 SGHRS, CDR2 YFSETQ. CDR3 bases: TGCGCCAGCAGCTTGGCTAGAGATACGCAGTATTTT. The encoded protein is CASSLARDTQYF.

The rearrangement uses TRBV18 and TRBJ2-1; D is possibly TRBD1 (5 bases). V was clipped by 4 bases and J by 5 bases, with 6 bases between them. CDR3 length: 12 amino acids. In germline, CDR1 is KGHSH, CDR2 LQKENI. CDR3 in DNA: TGTGCCAGCTCACAGGGGAACAATGAGCAGTTCTTC. Its translation is CASSQGNNEQFF.

The chain employs TRBV6-5 and TRBJ2-7; D uncertain. The CDR3 is 14 residues long. V was clipped by 8 bases and J by 0 bases, with 14 bases between them. Germline CDR1 reads MNHEY; CDR2 reads SVGAGI. Here the CDR3 DNA reads TGTGCCAGCCGCCGGCGGTACGACTCCTACGAGCAGTACTTC. This encodes CASRRRYDSYEQYF.

The chain carries TRBV9 and TRBJ2-1, with no clear D. The CDR3 is 15 residues long. V gave up 2 bases and J gave up 0 bases, with 9 bases separating them. Germline V gene data show CDR1 as SGDLS and CDR2 as YYNGEE. In DNA, the CDR3 is TGTGCCAGCAGCGTCCAGCTGAGCTCCTACAATGAGCAGTTCTTC. Protein sequence: CASSVQLSSYNEQFF.

This chain joins TRBV2 and TRBJ2-7, with a possible D match to TRBD2 (5 bases). V lost 5 bases and J lost 13, with 12 bases in between. CDR1 and CDR2 (germline): SNHLY, FYNNEI. The CDR3 runs 10 residues. The CDR3 protein is CASSQQTKYF. The DNA for the CDR3 is TGTGCCAGCAGTCAGCAGACTAAATACTTC.

This clone was counted once. The chain carries TRBV4-1 and TRBJ2-1; 7 bases map to TRBD2. V shed 0 bases and J 4 bases; nucleotides not matched to a gene: 6. The length of the CDR3 is 16 residues. The germline V gene has CDR1 MGHRA and CDR2 YSYEKL. CDR3 sequence (DNA): TGCGCCAGCAGCCAAGAATCGGGACTAACATACAATGAGCAGTTCTTC. Its translation is CASSQESGLTYNEQFF.

This clone has only one observation. The V gene is TRBV6-1, the J gene TRBJ1-1; D perhaps matches TRBD1 (5 bases). CDR3 length: 13 residues. Trimming pared 7 bases from V and 3 bases from J, leaving 12 bases between. Looked up from germline, CDR1 is MNHNS and CDR2 is SASEGT. CDR3 nucleotide sequence: TGTGCCAGCACCTTTGACAGCTACACTGAAGCTTTCTTT. This translates into CASTFDSYTEAFF.

J is TRBJ2-7 and V is TRBV5-1, with D perhaps given as TRBD1 or TRBD2 (5 bases each). V dropped 5 bases and J dropped 3 bases, with 9 bases sitting between them. CDR3 length: 12 residues. Germline assignment: CDR1 SGHRS and CDR2 YFSETQ. CDR3 coding DNA: TGCGCCAGCAGGGGGGTCGACTACGAGCAGTACTTC. Translation: CASRGVDYEQYF. The full variable domain, its missing parts supplied by reference TRBV5-1 and TRBJ2-7, is KAGVTQTPRYLIKTRGQQVTLSCSPISGHRSVSWYQQTPGQGLQFLFEYFSETQRNKGNFPGRFSGRQFSNSRSEMNVSTLELGDSALYLCASRGVDYEQYFGPGTRLTVT.

This chain uses TRBV2 with TRBJ2-7; 8 bases are shared with TRBD2. After removal of 6 bases from V and 2 bases from J, the junction contained 12 bases not matched to a gene. This CDR3 comprises 16 residues. CDR1 SNHLY and CDR2 FYNNEI come from the germline V gene. CDR3 nucleotide sequence: TGTGCCAGCAGAGTAGCGGGACTCTTCAAGACCTACGAGCAGTACTTC. Its protein product is CASRVAGLFKTYEQYF.

The rearrangement joins TRBV5-1 to TRBJ1-6; the D is unclear. CDR3 length: 15 residues. Per germline, CDR1 SGHRS and CDR2 YFSETQ. Between the trimmed V and J ends, which lost 3 bases and 10 bases, there was a span of 17 bases. DNA of the CDR3: TGCGCCAGCAGCTCAAATGCTTTCCTGGGGTCACCCCTCCACTTT. The encoded protein is CASSSNAFLGSPLHF.

This clone occurred once. V is TRBV19 and J is TRBJ1-2; D remains unclear. The germline V gene has CDR1 LNHDA and CDR2 SQIVND (reference sequence). The CDR3 has 15 residues. Trimming removed 3 bases at V and 4 bases at J, with 15 bases between. This CDR3 reads CASSINGLGSYGYTF. CDR3 bases: TGTGCCAGTAGTATTAATGGGCTGGGGTCCTATGGCTACACCTTC.

With respect to this clone: This specimen includes other DNA sequences encoding the same CDR3. CDR3 loop: CAWNTSGSGRDTQYF. For the CDR3, the DNA is TGTGCCTGGAACACTTCAGGCTCAGGGAGGGATACGCAGTATTTT. The chain uses TRBV30 and TRBJ2-3, with a possible D match to TRBD2 (6 bases). This CDR3 spans 15 amino acids. Germline lookup yields CDR1 GTSNPN and CDR2 SVGIG (reference sequence). The V and J ends lost 4 bases and 6 bases respectively, with 20 bases between them. The entire variable domain, with the rest obtained from reference TRBV30 and TRBJ2-3, is as follows: SQTIHQWPATLVQPVGSPLSLECTVEGTSNPNLYWYRQAAGRGLQLLFYSVGIGQISSEVPQNLSASRPQDRQFILSSKKLLLSDSGFYLCAWNTSGSGRDTQYFGPGTRLTVL.

This clone is classed as medium-sized. The genes are TRBV2 and TRBJ1-6; possibly TRBD1 for D (6 bases). This CDR3 spans 15 amino acids. V lost 9 bases, J lost 7 bases, and 19 bases lay in between. Germline CDR1 reads SNHLY; CDR2 reads FYNNEI. The CDR3 nucleotides read TGTGCCAGGGCCGCGGACAGCGCCGAGAATTCACCCCTCCACTTT. As protein: CARAADSAENSPLHF. The full variable domain, in which reference TRBV2 and TRBJ1-6 provide the parts outside the CDR3, is EPEVTQTPSHQVTQMGQEVILRCVPISNHLYFYWYRQILGQKVEFLVSFYNNEISEKSEIFDDQFSVERPDGSNFTLKIRSTKLEDSAMYFCARAADSAENSPLHFGNGTRLTVT.

The chain employs TRBV5-6 and TRBJ1-6; 10 nucleotides agree with TRBD1. V shed 4 bases and J 9 bases; nucleotides not matched to a gene: 4. Per germline, CDR1 SGHDT and CDR2 YYEEEE. The CDR3 has 14 amino acids. CDR3 loop: CASSPGQGFSPLHF. In nucleotides, the CDR3 is TGTGCCAGCAGCCCGGGACAGGGGTTTTCACCCCTCCACTTT.

This chain connects TRBV7-9 to TRBJ2-3, with D hard to call. The CDR3 totals 13 residues. V was pared by 5 bases and J by 5 bases, with 11 bases between. Germline CDR1 is SEHNR and CDR2 is FQNEAQ (reference sequence). CDR3 loop: CASSKETRDTQYF. CDR3 DNA: TGTGCCAGCAGCAAGGAGACCCGAGATACGCAGTATTTT.

This clone has a single count. The chain links TRBV15 to TRBJ2-5, with 7 bases identical to TRBD2. The V gene end was trimmed by 1 base and the J gene end by 3 bases; junction bases not matched to a gene: 2. The germline V gene encodes CDR1 LNHNV and CDR2 YYDKDF (reference sequence). The CDR3 sequence is 14 residues long. CDR3 bases: TGTGCCACCAGCAGAGGGGGAGGGGAAGAGACCCAGTACTTC. It codes for CATSRGGGEETQYF.

The J gene is TRBJ2-3, the V gene TRBV5-1, with D perhaps being TRBD1 or TRBD2 (5 bases each). The CDR3 loop spans 15 amino acids. V gave up 0 bases and J gave up 4 bases, with 12 bases separating them. Per the germline V gene, CDR1 is SGHRS and CDR2 is YFSETQ. The CDR3 spells CASSLGGRDPDTQYF. The CDR3 nucleotides are TGCGCCAGCAGCTTGGGCGGCAGGGACCCAGATACGCAGTATTTT.

The rearrangement links TRBV19 to TRBJ1-3; TRBD1 is a possible D gene (6 bases). V dropped 3 bases and J dropped 0 bases, with 9 bases sitting between them. The germline V gene encodes CDR1 LNHDA and CDR2 SQIVND (reference sequence). This CDR3 has 15 residues. The CDR3 region is CASSMWTASGNTIYF. DNA for the CDR3: TGTGCCAGTAGTATGTGGACAGCCTCTGGAAACACCATATATTTT.

The V call is TRBV6-1, the J call TRBJ2-7; a possible D gene is TRBD2 (6 bases). V was shortened by 1 base and J by 2 bases, with 9 bases between the two germline ends. This CDR3 is 14 amino acids long. CDR1 and CDR2 from the germline V gene are MNHNS and SASEGT. The CDR3 DNA follows: TGTGCCAGCAGTGAAGGCGGGGCGACCTACGAGCAGTACTTC. Translation: CASSEGGATYEQYF.